This TCR beta chain was captured in a study of cytomegalovirus exposure and HLA in healthy donors. On the study more broadly: Findings of an earlier analysis included some 120 million unique TCR beta sequences from 170 million or so T cells. General study findings and limits: Researchers counted around 180 TCR beta chains as cytomegalovirus-associated. In vitro testing confirmed three CMV-associated chains as specific for CMV antigens.

PCR involved 60 Vbeta and 13 Jbeta primers. The assay was immunoSEQ multiplex PCR, and TCRdb's table has in-frame clones only and misses some. The sample has under 200,000 clones, 77% seen once. In the case of this clone: The antigen is not known.

Unmatched junction bases numbered 4, after V lost 3 bases and J lost 2 bases. This CDR3 spans 14 amino acids. Germline V gene sequence: CDR1 SGHAT, CDR2 FQNNGV. The gene calls are TRBV11-2 and TRBJ2-7; 7 nucleotides match TRBD1. The source of this sequence is a male donor in good health and CMV-seropositive. The sample consisted of PBMCs. CDR3 DNA: TGTGCCAGCAGCTTCTACAGGGGACCCTACGAGCAGTACTTC. Translated: CASSFYRGPYEQYF.